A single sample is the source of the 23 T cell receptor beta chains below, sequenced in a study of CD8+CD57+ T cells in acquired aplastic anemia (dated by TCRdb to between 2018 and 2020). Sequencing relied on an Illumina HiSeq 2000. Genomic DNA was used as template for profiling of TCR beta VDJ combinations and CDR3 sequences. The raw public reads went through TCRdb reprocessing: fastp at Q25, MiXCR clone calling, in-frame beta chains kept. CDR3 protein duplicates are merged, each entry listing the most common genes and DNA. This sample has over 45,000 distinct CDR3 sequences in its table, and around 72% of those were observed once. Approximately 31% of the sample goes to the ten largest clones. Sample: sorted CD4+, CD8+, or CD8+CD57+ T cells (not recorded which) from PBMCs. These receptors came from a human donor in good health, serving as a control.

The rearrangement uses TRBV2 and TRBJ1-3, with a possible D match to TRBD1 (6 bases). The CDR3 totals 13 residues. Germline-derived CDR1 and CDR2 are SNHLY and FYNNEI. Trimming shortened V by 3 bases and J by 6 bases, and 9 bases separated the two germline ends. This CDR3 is CASSDRGENTIYF. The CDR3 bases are TGTGCCAGCAGTGACAGGGGTGAAAACACCATATATTTT. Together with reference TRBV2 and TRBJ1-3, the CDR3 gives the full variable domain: EPEVTQTPSHQVTQMGQEVILRCVPISNHLYFYWYRQILGQKVEFLVSFYNNEISEKSEIFDDQFSVERPDGSNFTLKIRSTKLEDSAMYFCASSDRGENTIYFGEGSWLTVV.

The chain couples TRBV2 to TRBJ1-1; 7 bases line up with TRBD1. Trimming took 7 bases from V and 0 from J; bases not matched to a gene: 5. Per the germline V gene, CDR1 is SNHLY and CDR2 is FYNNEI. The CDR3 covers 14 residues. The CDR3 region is CASKGTALNTEAFF. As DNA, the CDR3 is TGTGCCAGCAAGGGGACAGCCTTGAACACTGAAGCTTTCTTT.

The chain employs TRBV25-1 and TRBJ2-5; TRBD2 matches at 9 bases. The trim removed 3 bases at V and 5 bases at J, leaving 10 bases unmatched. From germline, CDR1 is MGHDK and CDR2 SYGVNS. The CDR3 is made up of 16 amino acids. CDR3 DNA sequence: TGTGCCAGCAGTGAGATGTTAGCGGGAGCAGGGGAGACCCAGTACTTC. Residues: CASSEMLAGAGETQYF.

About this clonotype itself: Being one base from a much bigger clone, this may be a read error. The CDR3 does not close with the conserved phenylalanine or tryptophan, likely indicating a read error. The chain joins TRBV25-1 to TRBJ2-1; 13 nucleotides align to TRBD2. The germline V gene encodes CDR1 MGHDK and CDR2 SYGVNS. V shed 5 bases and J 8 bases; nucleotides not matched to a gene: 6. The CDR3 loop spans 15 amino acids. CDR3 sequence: CASSSGLAGVYEQFS. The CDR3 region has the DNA TGTGCCAGCAGTTCAGGACTAGCGGGAGTCTATGAGCAGTTCTCC.

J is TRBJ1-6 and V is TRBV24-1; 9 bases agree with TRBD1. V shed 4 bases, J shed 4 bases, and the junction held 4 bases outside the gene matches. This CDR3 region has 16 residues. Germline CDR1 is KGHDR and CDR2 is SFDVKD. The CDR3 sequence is CATSDGTGQYNSPLHF. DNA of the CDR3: TGTGCCACCAGTGACGGGACAGGGCAATATAATTCACCCCTCCACTTT.

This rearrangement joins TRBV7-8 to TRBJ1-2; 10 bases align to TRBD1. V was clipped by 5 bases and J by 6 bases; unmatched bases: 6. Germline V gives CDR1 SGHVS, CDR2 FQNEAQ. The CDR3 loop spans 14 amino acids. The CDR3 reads CASSMGQGMDGYTF. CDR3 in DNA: TGTGCCAGCAGCATGGGACAGGGGATGGATGGCTACACCTTC.

In nucleotides, the CDR3 is TGTGCCACCAGGACAGGGGGGATCAAAGAGCAGTACTTC. It specifies CATRTGGIKEQYF. The chain couples TRBV2 to TRBJ2-7; 10 bases match TRBD1. CDR1 and CDR2 from the germline V gene are SNHLY and FYNNEI. The CDR3 runs to 13 residues. Trimming cost V 10 bases and J 7 bases; bases outside gene matches: 10.

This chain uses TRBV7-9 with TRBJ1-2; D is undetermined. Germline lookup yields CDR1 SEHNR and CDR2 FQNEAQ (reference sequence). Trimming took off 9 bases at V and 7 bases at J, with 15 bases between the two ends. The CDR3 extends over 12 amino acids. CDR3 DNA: TGTGCCAGTAGTATAGCCGGGTCTGGCTACACCTTC. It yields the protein CASSIAGSGYTF.

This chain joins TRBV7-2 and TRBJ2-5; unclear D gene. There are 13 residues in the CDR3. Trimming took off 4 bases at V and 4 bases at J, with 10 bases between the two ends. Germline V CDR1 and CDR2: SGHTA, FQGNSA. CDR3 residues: CASSYDVGETQYF. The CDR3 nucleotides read TGTGCCAGCAGCTACGACGTGGGAGAGACCCAGTACTTC.

CDR3 sequence reads: CSVEDPGGAFF. DNA of the CDR3: TGCAGCGTTGAAGACCCAGGAGGAGCTTTCTTT. V and J are TRBV29-1 and TRBJ1-1, with D hard to call. The ends were cut back, 0 bases at V and 10 bases at J, with 9 bases in the middle. Germline V gene lookup returns CDR1 SQVTM and CDR2 ANQGSEA. The CDR3 runs to 11 residues. The variable domain in full, completed from reference TRBV29-1 and TRBJ1-1, reads SAVISQKPSRDICQRGTSLTIQCQVDSQVTMMFWYRQQPGQSLTLIATANQGSEATYESGFVIDKFPISRPNLTFSTLTVSNMSPEDSSIYLCSVEDPGGAFFGQGTRLTVV.

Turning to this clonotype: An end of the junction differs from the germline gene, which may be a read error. The CDR3 is CAISVQQGNEQFF. The DNA for the CDR3 is TGCGCCATCAGTGTTCAGCAGGGCAATGAGCAGTTCTTC. The rearrangement uses TRBV10-1 and TRBJ2-1; tentatively, D is TRBD1 (5 bases). Per germline, CDR1 WNHNN and CDR2 SYGVQD (reference sequence). This CDR3 is built from 13 residues.

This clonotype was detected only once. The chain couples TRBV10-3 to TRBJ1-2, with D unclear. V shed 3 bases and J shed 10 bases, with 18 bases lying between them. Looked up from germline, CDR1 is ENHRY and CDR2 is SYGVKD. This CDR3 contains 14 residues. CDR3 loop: CAISEPARALAYTF. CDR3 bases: TGTGCCATCAGTGAACCGGCACGGGCGTTGGCCTACACCTTC.

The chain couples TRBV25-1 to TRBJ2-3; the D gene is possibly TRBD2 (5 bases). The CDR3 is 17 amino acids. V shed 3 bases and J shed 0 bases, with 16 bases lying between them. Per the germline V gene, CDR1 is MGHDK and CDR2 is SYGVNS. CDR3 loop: CASSDTSGFTSTDTQYF. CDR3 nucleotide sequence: TGTGCCAGCAGTGATACTAGTGGATTCACTAGCACAGATACGCAGTATTTT.

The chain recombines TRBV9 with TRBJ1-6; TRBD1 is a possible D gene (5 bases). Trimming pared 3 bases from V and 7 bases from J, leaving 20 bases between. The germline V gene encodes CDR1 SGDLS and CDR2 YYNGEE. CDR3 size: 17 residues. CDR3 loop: CASSAPFGVEGNSPLHF. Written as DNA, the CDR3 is TGTGCCAGCAGCGCCCCTTTCGGTGTCGAGGGGAATTCACCCCTCCACTTT.

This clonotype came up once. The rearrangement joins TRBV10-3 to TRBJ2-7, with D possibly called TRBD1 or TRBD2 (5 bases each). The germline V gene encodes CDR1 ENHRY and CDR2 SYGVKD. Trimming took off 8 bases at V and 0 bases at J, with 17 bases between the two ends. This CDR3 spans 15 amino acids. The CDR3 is CAIAPGRTRSYEQYF. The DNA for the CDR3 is TGTGCCATCGCTCCGGGGCGGACCCGCTCCTACGAGCAGTACTTC.

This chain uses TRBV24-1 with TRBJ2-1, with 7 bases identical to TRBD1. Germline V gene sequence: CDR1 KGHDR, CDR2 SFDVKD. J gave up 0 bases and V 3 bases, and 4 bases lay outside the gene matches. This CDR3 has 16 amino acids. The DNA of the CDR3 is TGTGCCACCAGTGATCGACAGGGCTTCTCCTACAATGAGCAGTTCTTC. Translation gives CATSDRQGFSYNEQFF.

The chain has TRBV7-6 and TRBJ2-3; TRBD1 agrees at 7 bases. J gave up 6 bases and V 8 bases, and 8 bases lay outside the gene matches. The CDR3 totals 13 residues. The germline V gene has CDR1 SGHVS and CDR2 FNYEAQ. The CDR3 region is CASRTGASDTQYF. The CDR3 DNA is TGTGCCAGCCGGACAGGTGCCTCGGATACGCAGTATTTT. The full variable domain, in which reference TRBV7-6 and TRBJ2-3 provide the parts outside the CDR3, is GAGVSQSPRYKVTKRGQDVALRCDPISGHVSLYWYRQALGQGPEFLTYFNYEAQQDKSGLPNDRFSAERPEGSISTLTIQRTEQRDSAMYRCASRTGASDTQYFGPGTRLTVL.

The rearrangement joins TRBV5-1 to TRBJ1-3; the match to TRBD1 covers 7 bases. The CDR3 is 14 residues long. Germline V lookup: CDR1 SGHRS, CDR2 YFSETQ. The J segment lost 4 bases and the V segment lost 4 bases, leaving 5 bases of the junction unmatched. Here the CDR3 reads CASSGTVNGNTIYF. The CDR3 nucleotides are TGCGCCAGCAGCGGGACAGTAAACGGAAACACCATATATTTT.

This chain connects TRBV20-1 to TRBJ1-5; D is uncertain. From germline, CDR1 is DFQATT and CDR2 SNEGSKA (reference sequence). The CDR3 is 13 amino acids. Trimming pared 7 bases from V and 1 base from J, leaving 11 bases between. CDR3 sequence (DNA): TGCAGTGAGGCAAGGGTGAGCAATCAGCCCCAGCATTTT. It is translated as CSEARVSNQPQHF.

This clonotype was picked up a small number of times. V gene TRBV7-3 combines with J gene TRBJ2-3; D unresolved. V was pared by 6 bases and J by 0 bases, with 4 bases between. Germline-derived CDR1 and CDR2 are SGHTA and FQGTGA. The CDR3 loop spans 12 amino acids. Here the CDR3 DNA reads TGTGCCAGCAGTCCTAGCACAGATACGCAGTATTTT. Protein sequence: CASSPSTDTQYF.

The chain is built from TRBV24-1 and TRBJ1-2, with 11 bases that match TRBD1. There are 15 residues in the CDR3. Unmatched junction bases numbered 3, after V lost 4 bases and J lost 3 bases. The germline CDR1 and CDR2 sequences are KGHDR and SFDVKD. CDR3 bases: TGTGCCACCAGTGACTCGGGACAGGGGGACTATGGCTACACCTTC. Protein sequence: CATSDSGQGDYGYTF.

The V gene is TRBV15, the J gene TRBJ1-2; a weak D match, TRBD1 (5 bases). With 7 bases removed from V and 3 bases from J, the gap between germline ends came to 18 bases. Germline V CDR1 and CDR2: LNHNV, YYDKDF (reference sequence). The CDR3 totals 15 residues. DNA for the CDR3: TGTGCCACCACCCAGAGGGAGGGGAGCCACTATGGCTACACCTTC. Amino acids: CATTQREGSHYGYTF. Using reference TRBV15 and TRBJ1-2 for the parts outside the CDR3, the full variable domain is DAMVIQNPRYQVTQFGKPVTLSCSQTLNHNVMYWYQQKSSQAPKLLFHYYDKDFNNEADTPDNFQSRRPNTSFCFLDIRSPGLGDTAMYLCATTQREGSHYGYTFGSGTRLTVV.

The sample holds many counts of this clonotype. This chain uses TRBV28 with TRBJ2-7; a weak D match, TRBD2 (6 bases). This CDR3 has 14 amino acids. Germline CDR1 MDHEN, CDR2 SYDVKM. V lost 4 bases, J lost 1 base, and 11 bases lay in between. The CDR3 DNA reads TGTGCCAGCAGTTCCGCCGGGGGATCCTACGAGCAGTACTTC. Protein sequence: CASSSAGGSYEQYF.